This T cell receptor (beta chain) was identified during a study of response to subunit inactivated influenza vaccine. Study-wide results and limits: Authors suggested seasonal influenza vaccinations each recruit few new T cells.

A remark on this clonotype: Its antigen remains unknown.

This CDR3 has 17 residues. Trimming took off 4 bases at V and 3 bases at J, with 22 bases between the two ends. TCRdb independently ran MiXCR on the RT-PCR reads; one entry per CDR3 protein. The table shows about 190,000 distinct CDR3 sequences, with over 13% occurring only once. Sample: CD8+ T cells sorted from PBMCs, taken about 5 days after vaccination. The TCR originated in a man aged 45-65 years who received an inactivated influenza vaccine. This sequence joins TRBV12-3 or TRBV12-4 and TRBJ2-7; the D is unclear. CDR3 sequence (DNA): TGTGCCAGCAGTTCCCGGCATTACAGAGGTTCCTTCTACGAGCAGTACTTC. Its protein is CASSSRHYRGSFYEQYF.